One sample yielded the 11 T cell receptor beta chains listed below, sequenced in a study of a mutant IDH1 vaccine in newly diagnosed glioma. TCRdb's table, derived via immunoSEQ multiplex PCR, lists solely in-frame clones and lacks some. The data show about 32,000 clones, roughly 80% seen once. No cognate antigen is known for these TCRs. Stated time point: week 35, safety follow-up. One vaccine dose held 300 ug of mutant IDH1 20-mer peptide and came with topical imiquimod. The sample in question was PBMCs, obtained from a glioma patient whose treatment included an IDH1 peptide vaccine. These receptors were taken from a man aged 25 to 40 with glioma.

The chain uses TRBV7-9 and TRBJ2-3, with D perhaps TRBD1 or TRBD2 (6 bases each). Per germline, CDR1 SEHNR and CDR2 FQNEAQ (reference sequence). The CDR3 is 13 amino acids. Trimming cost V 4 bases and J 6 bases, with 11 bases left between them. The CDR3 here is CASSSRGADTQYF. DNA for the CDR3: TGTGCCAGCAGCTCAAGGGGGGCTGATACGCAGTATTTT.

The V call is TRBV6-1, the J call TRBJ2-5; no reliable D call. Trimming stripped 2 bases from V and 5 bases from J, with 3 bases between. This CDR3 has 11 amino acids. CDR1 and CDR2 (germline): MNHNS, SASEGT. The CDR3 sequence: CASSERETQYF. CDR3 nucleotide sequence: TGTGCCAGCAGTGAAAGGGAGACCCAGTACTTC.

This clone was counted only a few times. The chain joins TRBV5-1 to TRBJ1-2; D gene ambiguous. The CDR3 is 11 residues long. Germline V gives CDR1 SGHRS, CDR2 YFSETQ. V lost 9 bases and J 6 bases, leaving 12 bases between the germline ends. The DNA of the CDR3 is TGCGCCATAAACGGGGATAATGGCTACACCTTC. Its translation: CAINGDNGYTF. Filled out from reference TRBV5-1 and TRBJ1-2, the complete variable domain reads KAGVTQTPRYLIKTRGQQVTLSCSPISGHRSVSWYQQTPGQGLQFLFEYFSETQRNKGNFPGRFSGRQFSNSRSEMNVSTLELGDSALYLCAINGDNGYTFGSGTRLTVV.

The chain employs TRBV10-3 and TRBJ1-1, with D unresolved. The germline V gene encodes CDR1 ENHRY and CDR2 SYGVKD. The V end was cut by 7 bases, the J end by 2 bases, with 14 bases between. The CDR3 spans 14 residues. CDR3 residues: CAIKPAGGNTEAFF. The CDR3 nucleotides read TGTGCCATCAAGCCGGCAGGAGGAAACACTGAAGCTTTCTTT.

The chain couples TRBV7-6 to TRBJ2-2; D unclear. Germline lookup yields CDR1 SGHVS and CDR2 FNYEAQ. V was shortened by 1 base and J by 6 bases, with 9 bases between the two germline ends. There are 14 residues in the CDR3. CDR3 DNA sequence: TGTGCCAGCAGCTTAGAGACTGTCCCCGGGGAGCTGTTTTTT. Translated, it gives CASSLETVPGELFF.

This chain joins TRBV27 and TRBJ1-1; D is ambiguous. CDR3 length: 13 residues. Germline-derived CDR1 and CDR2 are MNHEY and SMNVEV (reference sequence). V was pared by 3 bases and J by 1 base, with 6 bases between. DNA of the CDR3: TGTGCCAGCAGTTTTTCCCCGAACACTGAAGCTTTCTTT. Translating it yields CASSFSPNTEAFF.

This chain connects TRBV14 to TRBJ2-7; D is possibly TRBD2 (5 bases). The CDR3 is 13 amino acids. V was trimmed by 1 base and J by 6 bases, leaving 10 bases between them. The germline gives CDR1 SGHDN, CDR2 FVKESK. The CDR3 DNA reads TGTGCCAGCAGCCAAGCGCTAGCCGGCGAGCAGTACTTC. As protein: CASSQALAGEQYF.

The chain links TRBV6-1 to TRBJ2-1; TRBD2 agrees at 8 bases. J lost 7 bases, V lost 5 bases, and 4 bases had no gene match. The CDR3 sequence is 13 residues long. Germline lookup yields CDR1 MNHNS and CDR2 SASEGT. CDR3 sequence reads: CASSLLAANEQFF. CDR3 DNA sequence: TGTGCCAGCAGTCTACTAGCGGCAAATGAGCAGTTCTTC.

The rearrangement joins TRBV11-1 to TRBJ2-5; D is unclear. Trimming cost V 1 base and J 5 bases, with 11 bases left between them. CDR1 is SGHAT and CDR2 is FQDESV in the germline V gene (reference sequence). The CDR3 is 14 residues long. The CDR3 bases are TGTGCCAGCAGCTTAGACCTTGCCTGGGAGACCCAGTACTTC. The encoded protein is CASSLDLAWETQYF. Complete variable domain (other parts from reference TRBV11-1 and TRBJ2-5): EAEVAQSPRYKITEKSQAVAFWCDPISGHATLYWYRQILGQGPELLVQFQDESVVDDSQLPKDRFSAERLKGVDSTLKIQPAELGDSAMYLCASSLDLAWETQYFGPGTRLLVL.

For the CDR3, the DNA is TGTGCCAGCAGCTTAGGACCCTTATATGGCTACACCTTC. Translation: CASSLGPLYGYTF. The rearrangement links TRBV7-6 to TRBJ1-2, with D unclear. In germline, CDR1 is SGHVS, CDR2 FNYEAQ. CDR3 size: 13 residues. Trimming shortened V by 1 base and J by 5 bases, and 8 bases separated the two germline ends.

This clone was counted a single time. The CDR3 here is CGTSGYNEQFF. The CDR3 DNA follows: TGTGGGACTAGCGGCTACAATGAGCAGTTCTTC. The V and J genes are TRBV6-5 and TRBJ2-1, with TRBD2 matching over 10 bases. The CDR3 is 11 amino acids. Germline CDR1 and CDR2: MNHEY and SVGAGI.